This T cell receptor (beta chain) was captured by sequencing in a study of T cells in Graves' hyperthyroidism and ophthalmopathy. V lost 2 bases to trimming and J lost 12 bases, with 17 bases between them. Germline V gives CDR1 MNHEY, CDR2 SVGEGT. The CDR3 has 13 residues. The study left out patients who had uncontrolled infection, other autoimmune disease, pregnancy or lactation. In making diagnoses, clinical symptoms, serum thyroxine and TRAb, thyroid ultrasound and orbital computed tomography were all used. Notes on the study in general: In blood, most of the thyroid clonotypes expanded above 0.001 were also present. The model made its ophthalmopathy prediction, and onset followed a median approximately six months later.

Amplification targeted TCR beta CDR3 regions from RNA transcripts. RT-PCR in the first round (using the HTBI primer set) targeted the TCR CDR3. TCRdb re-derived calls from the multiplex PCR reads in MiXCR, one entry per CDR3 protein. Here the sample spans over 300,000 distinct CDR3 sequences, roughly 15% being singletons. This clonotype has ten or more counts. The antigen remains undetermined. The gene calls are TRBV6-2 or TRBV6-3 and TRBJ2-7; weak D call: TRBD2 (5 bases). The sequencing input was blood. The clonotype comes from a woman between 40 and 50 years old with Graves' ophthalmopathy. The CDR3 bases are TGTGCCAGCAGTTACGCCCCTTCGGGCGAGGGGTACTTC. Amino acid sequence: CASSYAPSGEGYF.